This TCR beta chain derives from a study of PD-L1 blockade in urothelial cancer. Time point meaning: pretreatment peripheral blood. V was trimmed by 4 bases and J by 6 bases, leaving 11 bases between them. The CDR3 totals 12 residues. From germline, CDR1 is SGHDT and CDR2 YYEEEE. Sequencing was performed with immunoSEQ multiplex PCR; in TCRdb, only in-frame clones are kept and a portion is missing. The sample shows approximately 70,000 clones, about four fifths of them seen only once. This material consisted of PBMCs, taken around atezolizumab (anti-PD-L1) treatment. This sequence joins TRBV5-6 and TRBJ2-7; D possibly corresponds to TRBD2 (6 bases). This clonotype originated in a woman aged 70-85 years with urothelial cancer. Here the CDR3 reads CASSPGGVEQYF. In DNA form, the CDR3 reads TGTGCCAGCAGCCCGGGCGGGGTCGAGCAGTACTTC.